What follows are 20 T cell receptor beta chains derived from one specimen sequenced in a study of regulatory T cells in long-lasting Graves disease. The authors built TCR beta libraries using iRepertoire HTBI primers and Arm-PCR of CDR3 regions. TCRdb passed the multiplex PCR reads through MiXCR, listing each CDR3 protein once. The table has under 300,000 distinct CDR3 sequences, 20% seen once. Stated time point: newly diagnosed GD, antithyroid drugs for less than 3 months. The authors made the TCR library using RNA they extracted from PBMCs. Sequenced material: peripheral blood mononuclear cells (PBMCs), taken at new diagnosis, from a patient treated with antithyroid drugs. These receptors all come from a female donor with Graves disease.

This clonotype was found a few times. The chain uses TRBV4-3 and TRBJ2-7; 13 nucleotides line up with TRBD2. Trimming cost V 2 bases and J 5 bases; bases outside gene matches: 6. The CDR3 runs to 16 residues. From germline, CDR1 is LGHNA and CDR2 YSLEER. The CDR3 DNA follows: TGCGCCAGCAGCCAAACCGTCGGGACTAGCGGGAACGAGCAGTACTTC. The encoded protein is CASSQTVGTSGNEQYF.

The sample holds many counts of this clonotype. V is TRBV6-2 or TRBV6-3 and J is TRBJ2-3; TRBD2 matches 9 bases. Per germline, CDR1 MNHEY and CDR2 SVGEGT. This CDR3 comprises 15 residues. V lost 2 bases to trimming and J lost 4 bases; unmatched junction nucleotides: 4. The CDR3: CASSYLAGSADTQYF. Here the CDR3 DNA reads TGTGCCAGCAGTTACCTAGCGGGGTCGGCAGATACGCAGTATTTT.

This clonotype was counted ten times or more. The genes are TRBV2 and TRBJ2-7; 7 bases agree with TRBD2. The trim removed 6 bases at V and 1 base at J, leaving 12 bases unmatched. Germline V gene sequence: CDR1 SNHLY, CDR2 FYNNEI. This CDR3 has 16 amino acids. The DNA of the CDR3 is TGTGCCAGCAGGTCCGGAAGGGGTAGCGGGTCCTACGAGCAGTACTTC. This gives the protein CASRSGRGSGSYEQYF.

The chain recombines TRBV2 with TRBJ2-5; 9 bases map to TRBD1. Germline loops: CDR1 SNHLY, CDR2 FYNNEI. The J segment lost 0 bases and the V segment lost 3 bases, leaving 11 bases of the junction unmatched. This CDR3 contains 18 residues. CDR3 nucleotides: TGTGCCAGCAGTGACACAGGGGGCGCAATTTGGTACCAAGAGACCCAGTACTTC. Its protein product is CASSDTGGAIWYQETQYF.

This chain links TRBV20-1 with TRBJ2-7, with 7 bases fitting TRBD2. The DNA end is a closer match to TRBJ2-5, so the J assignment may be wrong. This CDR3 spans 13 amino acids. CDR1 is DFQATT and CDR2 is SNEGSKA in the germline V gene (reference sequence). CDR3 nucleotides: TGCAGTGCTAGAGATCGGGGGGAAGAGACCCAGTACTTC. Amino acid sequence: CSARDRGEETQYF.

This clonotype was seen repeatedly, ten times or more. This sequence joins TRBV7-8 and TRBJ2-5; 7 bases align to TRBD2. There are 15 residues in the CDR3. V lost 6 bases to trimming and J lost 5 bases; unmatched junction nucleotides: 12. The germline gives CDR1 SGHVS, CDR2 FQNEAQ. CDR3 sequence (DNA): TGTGCCAGCAGTCAAACTAGCGCTTCACGGGAGACCCAGTACTTC. This encodes CASSQTSASRETQYF.

This chain links TRBV5-6 with TRBJ2-5, with no clear D. CDR1 SGHDT and CDR2 YYEEEE come from the germline V gene. V lost 4 bases and J 5 bases, leaving 12 bases between the germline ends. The CDR3 has 13 residues. The chain's CDR3 is CASSVGPLETQYF. CDR3 DNA sequence: TGTGCCAGCAGCGTCGGACCTCTGGAGACCCAGTACTTC.

This clonotype has at least ten counts. The chain couples TRBV5-1 to TRBJ1-1; no definite D call. The V end was cut by 2 bases, the J end by 7 bases, with 6 bases between. This CDR3 is built from 11 residues. Per germline, CDR1 SGHRS and CDR2 YFSETQ. DNA for the CDR3: TGCGCCAGCAGCTTTCGAGGTGAAGCTTTCTTT. Translation gives CASSFRGEAFF.

This clonotype came up a few times. The chain is built from TRBV5-1 and TRBJ2-7; D is ambiguous. The V gene's germline CDR1 is SGHRS and CDR2 YFSETQ. The CDR3 consists of 16 residues. V lost 4 bases, J lost 0 bases, and 17 bases lay in between. The CDR3 reads CASSQTSSGTSYEQYF. In DNA, the CDR3 is TGCGCCAGCAGCCAAACATCCTCGGGCACCTCCTACGAGCAGTACTTC.

At least ten counts were recorded for this clonotype. The V and J genes are TRBV6-1 and TRBJ1-5, with D unresolved. From germline, CDR1 is MNHNS and CDR2 SASEGT. This CDR3 contains 15 residues. Trimming cost V 1 base and J 5 bases, with 12 bases left between them. Here the CDR3 DNA reads TGTGCCAGCAGTGAAGGCCAGCAGAAGTATCAGCCCCAGCATTTT. Translating it yields CASSEGQQKYQPQHF.

With respect to this clonotype: With only one base between it and a far larger clone, this is likely a read error. This is likely a read error, given that the CDR3 carries no conserved phenylalanine or tryptophan at its end. The CDR3 nucleotides are TGTGCCAGCAGTGGCAGGGGTATCCCCAAGACCCAGTACCTC. Its protein is CASSGRGIPKTQYL. This chain links TRBV6-1 with TRBJ2-5; the D gene is possibly TRBD1 (6 bases). V was shortened by 4 bases and J by 6 bases, with 15 bases between the two germline ends. CDR3 length equals 14 residues. CDR1 and CDR2 (germline): MNHNS, SASEGT.

This clonotype was counted only a few times. A much larger clone is a single base away; this may be a read error. The rearrangement joins TRBV7-2 to TRBJ2-3; a weak D match, TRBD2 (6 bases). The CDR3 runs 17 residues. Germline CDR1 SGHTA, CDR2 FQGNSA. The CDR3, as DNA: TGTGCCAGCAGCTTAGAATTTTCGGGAGTTGGGGCAGATGCGCAGTATTTT. Protein sequence: CASSLEFSGVGADAQYF.

Many counts were recorded for this clonotype. The CDR3 nucleotides read TGTGCCAGCAGTCCCCTGCAGACAGGGATATATGGCTACACCTTC. The encoded protein is CASSPLQTGIYGYTF. The chain recombines TRBV28 with TRBJ1-2; 7 bases align to TRBD1. CDR3 length: 15 amino acids. The ends lost 5 bases at V and 5 bases at J; junction bases unmatched: 11. Germline V gives CDR1 MDHEN, CDR2 SYDVKM.

This clonotype was recorded at least ten times. The chain is built from TRBV12-3 or TRBV12-4 and TRBJ2-5; D may be TRBD2 (6 bases). V shed 6 bases and J shed 0 bases, with 14 bases lying between them. The CDR3 loop spans 15 amino acids. In DNA, the CDR3 is TGTGCCAGCAGCCCGGGAGAGGGGTACCAAGAGACCCAGTACTTC. This codes for CASSPGEGYQETQYF.

This clonotype was observed many times. The genes are TRBV28 and TRBJ1-5; D call uncertain. The V end lost 4 bases, the J end lost 5 bases, and 12 bases lay between the germline ends. Germline lookup yields CDR1 MDHEN and CDR2 SYDVKM. This CDR3 region has 14 residues. CDR3 loop: CASSYWTNYQPQHF. Here the CDR3 DNA reads TGTGCCAGCAGTTATTGGACGAACTATCAGCCCCAGCATTTT.

This clonotype was observed many times. V is TRBV10-3 and J is TRBJ2-1; TRBD1 matches at 9 bases. The trim removed 3 bases at V and 9 bases at J, leaving 12 bases unmatched. The CDR3 is 16 residues long. CDR1 ENHRY and CDR2 SYGVKD come from the germline V gene. CDR3 in amino acids: CAISDRTGTGRGEQFF. CDR3 DNA sequence: TGTGCCATCAGTGATCGGACCGGGACAGGGAGGGGTGAGCAGTTCTTC.

The sample holds many counts of this clonotype. The CDR3 DNA is TGTGCCAGCAGTTTACGTAGCCAGAGGAACACCGGGGAGCTGTTTTTT. Protein product: CASSLRSQRNTGELFF. This rearrangement joins TRBV12-3 or TRBV12-4 to TRBJ2-2; D unresolved. The CDR3 extends over 16 amino acids. Trimming removed 2 bases from V and 1 base from J, with 11 bases in between.

This clonotype was picked up many times. V is TRBV6-1 and J is TRBJ2-1; no firm D call. V gave up 0 bases and J gave up 6 bases, with 12 bases separating them. Germline V CDR1 and CDR2: MNHNS, SASEGT. The CDR3 totals 15 residues. The CDR3, as DNA: TGTGCCAGCAGTGAAGCGAGCGTCTTGTTCAATGAGCAGTTCTTC. It codes for CASSEASVLFNEQFF.

The chain combines TRBV11-2 with TRBJ2-7, with D possibly TRBD1 on 6 matching bases. Per germline, CDR1 SGHAT and CDR2 FQNNGV. This CDR3 is 15 amino acids long. V was shortened by 7 bases and J by 5 bases, with 21 bases between the two germline ends. CDR3 loop: CASNPEVGASHEQYF. CDR3 sequence (DNA): TGTGCCAGCAACCCCGAGGTGGGGGCGTCCCACGAGCAGTACTTC.

In regard to this clonotype: It may be a read error: a sequence one base away is much more abundant. The CDR3: CASSQDPGGDVTQYF. CDR3 DNA: TGTGCCAGCAGCCAAGATCCCGGGGGGGATGTGACCCAGTACTTC. The chain links TRBV3-1 to TRBJ2-5, with 8 bases aligning to TRBD2. The ends lost 0 bases at V and 7 bases at J; junction bases unmatched: 7. CDR1 and CDR2 from the germline V gene are LGHDT and YNNKEL (reference sequence). This CDR3 region has 15 residues.